The subject of this entry is one T cell receptor beta chain. The antigen remains undetermined. These data come from a study of OX40 agonist ivuxolimab in advanced cancers. Overall study context: The dose of intravenous ivuxolimab that patients received every 2 weeks ranged from 0.01 to 10 mg/kg. General study points: Patients with a partial response at 0.1-3.0 mg/kg had among the lowest clonal expansion. In CD8+ T cells, expanded clones were on average more numerous than in CD4+.

Generated by immunoSEQ multiplex PCR, the TCRdb table keeps only in-frame clones and is missing some. The sample has tens of thousands of clones, about 94% seen once. The CDR3 is made up of 15 amino acids. Germline V gene data show CDR1 as MNHEY and CDR2 as SVGAGI. J gave up 7 bases and V 5 bases, and 6 bases lay outside the gene matches. With autoimmune disease history or systemic immunosuppression, patients were excluded. The source of this sequence is an adult with an advanced solid tumor such as melanoma, head and neck, liver or kidney cancer. The chain links TRBV6-5 to TRBJ2-2; 11 positions agree with TRBD1. The input for sequencing was CD4+ or CD8+ T cells sorted from blood, taken in a trial of the OX40 agonist ivuxolimab. The DNA of the CDR3 is TGTGCCAGCAGTGGGACAGGGGGGTGGGACGGGGAGCTGTTTTTT. This translates into CASSGTGGWDGELFF.